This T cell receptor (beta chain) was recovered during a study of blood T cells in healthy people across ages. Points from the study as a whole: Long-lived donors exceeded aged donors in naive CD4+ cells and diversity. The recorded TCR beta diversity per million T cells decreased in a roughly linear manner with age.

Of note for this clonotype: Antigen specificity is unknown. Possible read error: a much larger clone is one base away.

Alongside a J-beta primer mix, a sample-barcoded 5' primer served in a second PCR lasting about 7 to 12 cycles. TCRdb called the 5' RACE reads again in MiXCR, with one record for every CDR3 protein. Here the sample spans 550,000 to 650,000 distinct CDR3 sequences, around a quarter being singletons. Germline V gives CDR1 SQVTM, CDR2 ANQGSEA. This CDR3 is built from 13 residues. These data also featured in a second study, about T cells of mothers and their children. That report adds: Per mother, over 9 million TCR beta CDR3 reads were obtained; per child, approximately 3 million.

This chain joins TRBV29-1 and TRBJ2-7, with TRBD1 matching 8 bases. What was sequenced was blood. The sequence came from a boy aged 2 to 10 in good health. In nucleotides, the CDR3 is TGCAGCGTCTTACAGGGGGACCCCTACAAGCAGTACTTC. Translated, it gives CSVLQGDPYKQYF.